The clone carrying this T cell receptor (beta chain) was counted between two and nine times. Trimming removed 2 bases from V and 5 bases from J, with 6 bases in between. This CDR3 contains 12 residues. TCRdb called the 5' RACE reads again in MiXCR, with one record for every CDR3 protein. Of roughly 51,000 distinct CDR3 sequences detected, 7.3% appear once; the ten largest clones hold roughly 1.5%. The sample belongs to a study of T-cell memory formation after mild COVID-19. This rearrangement joins TRBV12-3 or TRBV12-4 to TRBJ2-5; D perhaps matches TRBD2 (5 bases). Sequencing was done on a sample of PBMCs or a T cell subset sorted from them (not recorded which). The clonotype originates from a young man who had mild COVID-19 (a few samples of this study predate the infection). Cell type and time point are not known. This CDR3 reads CASSLRRETQYF. In DNA form, the CDR3 reads TGTGCCAGCAGTTTAAGGAGGGAGACCCAGTACTTC.